This T cell receptor (beta chain) came from a study of blood T cell repertoires in COVID-19. At the level of the study: The United States, Italy and Spain supplied acute and convalescent COVID-19 samples.

The age range of participants was 18 to 89 years, with residence in under 25 US areas. The study recruited exposed participants who had met a COVID-19 case within 2 weeks before entry. Per the authors' pipeline: Reference gene primer amplification yielded estimated nucleated cell counts. Repertoires were generated with immunoSEQ multiplex PCR, while TCRdb's copy carries only in-frame clones and drops some. V and J calls plus clone size are reproduced from that table; the DNA served to infer D and trimming. The sample lists about 250,000 clones; around 80% were seen once. The sequencing sample was made of PBMCs or T cells enriched from blood (not recorded which). The sequence derives from a man aged 35 to 55 who had been exposed to COVID-19.

The CDR3 is CASSKRDSLSRTNPDTQYF. The CDR3 DNA is TGTGCCAGTAGTAAAAGGGACAGCCTCAGCCGTACTAATCCAGATACGCAGTATTTT. The genes are TRBV19 and TRBJ2-3; 7 nucleotides line up with TRBD1. From germline, CDR1 is LNHDA and CDR2 SQIVND (reference sequence). With 4 bases clipped from V and 4 bases from J, the junction kept 20 bases outside the gene matches. There are 19 residues in the CDR3.